Listed here are 26 T cell receptor beta chains from one sample, sequenced in a study of control samples from healthy donors and cancer patients. This table comes from immunoSEQ multiplex PCR, and its TCRdb copy is limited to in-frame clones, with some not included. The top ten clones hold less than 3.5% of a sample with fewer than 60,000 clones, approximately 86% of them seen once. Sequencing was performed on PBMCs. All receptors derive from a woman in her forties or fifties with lung cancer.

The CDR3: CASSLKETQYF. In nucleotides, the CDR3 is TGTGCCAGCTCGCTCAAAGAGACCCAGTACTTC. The genes are TRBV18 and TRBJ2-5; no reliable D call. This CDR3 is built from 11 residues. Germline loops: CDR1 KGHSH, CDR2 LQKENI. V shed 6 bases and J shed 3 bases, with 5 bases lying between them. Full variable domain (rest looked up from reference TRBV18 and TRBJ2-5): NAGVMQNPRHLVRRRGQEARLRCSPMKGHSHVYWYRQLPEEGLKFMVYLQKENIIDESGMPKERFSAEFPKEGPSILRIQQVVRGDSAAYFCASSLKETQYFGPGTRLLVL.

The chain combines TRBV6-1 with TRBJ1-5; D perhaps matches TRBD1 (6 bases). The CDR3 runs 14 residues. CDR1 is MNHNS, CDR2 SASEGT, per germline. V lost 3 bases and J lost 11, with 17 bases in between. CDR3 nucleotides: TGTGCCAGCAGTGAGTCAGGGGTCGGTGGAGCCCAGCATTTT. Protein: CASSESGVGGAQHF.

The V gene is TRBV7-9, the J gene TRBJ1-2; tentative D call: TRBD1 (6 bases). The germline V gene has CDR1 SEHNR and CDR2 FQNEAQ (reference sequence). The V end lost 1 base, the J end lost 4 bases, and 10 bases lay between the germline ends. The CDR3 covers 14 residues. The CDR3 DNA follows: TGTGCCAGCAGCTTAGTCGCAGGGGTCTATGGCTACACCTTC. Amino acid sequence: CASSLVAGVYGYTF.

This clone occurred a few times. The chain combines TRBV7-2 with TRBJ2-7; D gene ambiguous. V lost 1 base to trimming and J lost 2 bases, with 9 bases between them. The CDR3 has 14 amino acids. CDR1 SGHTA and CDR2 FQGNSA come from the germline V gene. CDR3 nucleotides: TGTGCCAGCAGCTTAGATCCGACAACCTACGAGCAGTACTTC. The encoded protein is CASSLDPTTYEQYF. The complete variable domain, with remaining parts taken from reference TRBV7-2 and TRBJ2-7, reads GAGVSQSPSNKVTEKGKDVELRCDPISGHTALYWYRQSLGQGLEFLIYFQGNSAPDKSGLPSDRFSAERTGGSVSTLTIQRTQQEDSAVYLCASSLDPTTYEQYFGPGTRLTVT.

The chain uses TRBV5-6 and TRBJ1-2; 11 bases are shared with TRBD1. Germline trimming cut 4 bases from V and 5 bases from J; bases unmatched to any gene: 7. Germline-derived CDR1 and CDR2 are SGHDT and YYEEEE. This CDR3 comprises 15 residues. The CDR3 DNA reads TGTGCCAGCAGCCCTATCGGGACAGGGGGATATGGCTACACCTTC. Translation gives CASSPIGTGGYGYTF.

The DNA for the CDR3 is TGTGCCAGCAGCTTAAGTTTTTGGGGCTACACCTTC. Protein sequence: CASSLSFWGYTF. This chain uses TRBV7-2 with TRBJ1-2; D ambiguous. This CDR3 has 12 amino acids. Trimming stripped 2 bases from V and 8 bases from J, with 9 bases between. Per the germline V gene, CDR1 is SGHTA and CDR2 is FQGNSA. The full variable domain, its missing parts supplied by reference TRBV7-2 and TRBJ1-2, is GAGVSQSPSNKVTEKGKDVELRCDPISGHTALYWYRQSLGQGLEFLIYFQGNSAPDKSGLPSDRFSAERTGGSVSTLTIQRTQQEDSAVYLCASSLSFWGYTFGSGTRLTVV.

This chain connects TRBV6-2 or TRBV6-3 to TRBJ2-7; no firm D call. CDR3 length: 15 amino acids. Germline V gene sequence: CDR1 MNHEY, CDR2 SVGEGT. Trimming removed 0 bases from V and 0 bases from J, with 9 bases in between. For the CDR3, the DNA is TGTGCCAGCAGTTACTCTACGGGTGGCTCCTACGAGCAGTACTTC. This codes for CASSYSTGGSYEQYF.

This chain connects TRBV18 to TRBJ2-5; 7 bases fit TRBD1. Trimming took 5 bases from V and 4 from J; bases not matched to a gene: 7. The CDR3 consists of 14 residues. Germline V gene lookup returns CDR1 KGHSH and CDR2 LQKENI. The CDR3 spells CASSKDRVGETQYF. In nucleotides, the CDR3 is TGTGCCAGCTCAAAAGACAGGGTTGGAGAGACCCAGTACTTC.

This clone was observed a single time. The chain is built from TRBV19 and TRBJ2-6; TRBD1 is a possible D gene (6 bases). The germline V gene has CDR1 LNHDA and CDR2 SQIVND (reference sequence). The CDR3 contains 15 residues. Trimming took off 1 base at V and 4 bases at J, with 8 bases between the two ends. The CDR3 bases are TGTGCCAGTAGTATAGGGACAGTCGGGGCCAACGTCCTGACTTTC. Amino acids: CASSIGTVGANVLTF.

The J gene is TRBJ2-2, the V gene TRBV6-5; D is unresolved. V dropped 5 bases and J dropped 0 bases, with 10 bases sitting between them. Per the germline V gene, CDR1 is MNHEY and CDR2 is SVGAGI. The CDR3 extends over 15 amino acids. Here the CDR3 reads CASSKTASNTGELFF. CDR3 DNA sequence: TGTGCCAGCAGTAAGACGGCCTCGAACACCGGGGAGCTGTTTTTT.

The rearrangement uses TRBV3-1 (or the pseudogene TRBV3-2) and TRBJ1-2; 8 bases match TRBD1. The CDR3 spans 16 residues. Germline CDR1 LGHDT, CDR2 YNNKEL (reference sequence). V lost 1 base, J lost 4 bases, and 8 bases stayed unmatched. The CDR3, as DNA: TGTGCCAGCAGCCAAGGCAAAGGGACAGGAGGCTATGGCTACACCTTC. Translation: CASSQGKGTGGYGYTF.

J is TRBJ1-2 and V is TRBV11-2; TRBD1 is a possible D gene (5 bases). V lost 5 bases and J lost 3, with 7 bases in between. This CDR3 contains 12 residues. Looked up from germline, CDR1 is SGHAT and CDR2 is FQNNGV. In DNA, the CDR3 is TGTGCCAGCAGCCCGGGGGACTATGGCTACACCTTC. It translates to CASSPGDYGYTF.

As for this clone: Other DNA sequences from this sample encode an identical CDR3 as well. V and J are TRBV5-1 and TRBJ2-7, with 12 bases lining up with TRBD2. The CDR3 extends over 17 amino acids. Germline V CDR1 and CDR2: SGHRS, YFSETQ. After removal of 4 bases from V and 1 base from J, the junction contained 9 bases not matched to a gene. The CDR3 is CASSGSSGGVRSYEQYF. CDR3 DNA: TGCGCCAGCAGCGGTTCTAGCGGGGGGGTTCGGTCCTACGAGCAGTACTTC.

This clone was counted between two and nine times. This rearrangement joins TRBV2 to TRBJ2-5; D possibly corresponds to TRBD1 (6 bases). The germline V gene has CDR1 SNHLY and CDR2 FYNNEI. V gave up 7 bases and J gave up 4 bases, with 19 bases separating them. The length of the CDR3 is 15 residues. The CDR3 is CASTEQGRVGETQYF. The CDR3 bases are TGTGCCAGCACGGAGCAGGGGCGGGTTGGAGAGACCCAGTACTTC.

The rearrangement uses TRBV5-6 and TRBJ1-1, with TRBD1 as a possible D gene (5 bases). CDR1 and CDR2 (germline): SGHDT, YYEEEE. The CDR3 runs 13 residues. Trimming stripped 3 bases from V and 1 base from J, with 7 bases between. The DNA of the CDR3 is TGTGCCAGCAGCTGGGGACGGAACACTGAAGCTTTCTTT. Protein product: CASSWGRNTEAFF.

The J gene is TRBJ1-2, the V gene TRBV29-1, with D hard to call. With 8 bases removed from V and 7 bases from J, the gap between germline ends came to 17 bases. The CDR3 is 12 residues long. Germline V gene lookup returns CDR1 SQVTM and CDR2 ANQGSEA. CDR3 bases: TGCAGCACAGTGTCCCCGAGGAGTGGCTACACCTTC. Its translation: CSTVSPRSGYTF.

The chain recombines TRBV4-3 with TRBJ1-2; possibly TRBD1 for D (5 bases). The germline CDR1 and CDR2 sequences are LGHNA and YSLEER. V lost 2 bases and J 1 base, leaving 8 bases between the germline ends. The length of the CDR3 is 14 residues. The CDR3 reads CASSQNQGNYGYTF. CDR3 nucleotide sequence: TGCGCCAGCAGCCAAAACCAGGGTAACTATGGCTACACCTTC.

This chain connects TRBV10-3 to TRBJ1-1; D call uncertain. The V end lost 2 bases, the J end lost 6 bases, and 10 bases lay between the germline ends. There are 13 residues in the CDR3. The germline gives CDR1 ENHRY, CDR2 SYGVKD. The CDR3 region is CAISETEAAEAFF. The CDR3 coding sequence is TGTGCCATCAGTGAGACAGAGGCTGCTGAAGCTTTCTTT.

V gene TRBV5-1 combines with J gene TRBJ2-3, with TRBD2 matching 8 bases. The ends lost 0 bases at V and 2 bases at J; junction bases unmatched: 11. Germline V gene data show CDR1 as SGHRS and CDR2 as YFSETQ. This CDR3 contains 18 residues. In DNA form, the CDR3 reads TGCGCCAGCAGCTTGGCGTGGGTTGCGGGGGGCGCCACAGATACGCAGTATTTT. The encoded protein is CASSLAWVAGGATDTQYF.

A few counts support this clone. Written as DNA, the CDR3 is TGTGCCAGCAGCTTAGGGGCTAACTATGGCTACACCTTC. Translated: CASSLGANYGYTF. V is TRBV11-2 and J is TRBJ1-2; no clear D gene. CDR1 and CDR2 (germline): SGHAT, FQNNGV. This CDR3 region has 13 residues. V lost 1 base and J lost 0, with 3 bases in between.

The rearrangement uses TRBV10-3 and TRBJ1-2; no clear D. V shed 4 bases and J shed 8 bases, with 11 bases lying between them. Germline CDR1 ENHRY, CDR2 SYGVKD. The CDR3 loop spans 12 amino acids. CDR3 coding DNA: TGTGCCATCAGTGGGAATTCGGGCGGCTACACCTTC. Translation: CAISGNSGGYTF.

The chain recombines TRBV9 with TRBJ1-1, with 8 bases aligning to TRBD1. The V gene end was trimmed by 3 bases and the J gene end by 8 bases; junction bases not matched to a gene: 9. Germline-derived CDR1 and CDR2 are SGDLS and YYNGEE. CDR3 length: 14 amino acids. The CDR3 sequence is CASSAWDRPAEAFF. The CDR3 nucleotides are TGTGCCAGCAGCGCCTGGGACAGGCCAGCAGAAGCTTTCTTT.

The V call is TRBV11-1, the J call TRBJ1-1; TRBD1 might be the D (5 bases). Germline CDR1 SGHAT, CDR2 FQDESV (reference sequence). CDR3 length: 14 amino acids. V was shortened by 3 bases and J by 3 bases, with 11 bases between the two germline ends. In DNA, the CDR3 is TGTGCCAGCAGCTTGGGGGGATCCTACACTGAAGCTTTCTTT. As protein: CASSLGGSYTEAFF.

The V and J genes are TRBV29-1 and TRBJ1-1, with 9 bases that match TRBD1. Germline V gives CDR1 SQVTM, CDR2 ANQGSEA. The CDR3 covers 15 residues. After removal of 6 bases from V and 0 bases from J, the junction contained 8 bases not matched to a gene. The CDR3 region is CSVVQGARMNTEAFF. The DNA for the CDR3 is TGCAGCGTGGTACAGGGGGCGAGGATGAACACTGAAGCTTTCTTT.

The V call is TRBV6-1, the J call TRBJ1-1; no clear D. The V end was cut by 1 base, the J end by 3 bases, with 12 bases between. This CDR3 contains 15 residues. Germline CDR1 and CDR2: MNHNS and SASEGT. CDR3 sequence reads: CASSEDTFVDTEAFF. In DNA, the CDR3 is TGTGCCAGCAGTGAAGACACCTTCGTGGACACTGAAGCTTTCTTT.

V and J are TRBV7-8 and TRBJ2-2; a possible D gene is TRBD1 (6 bases). This CDR3 has 16 amino acids. The ends were cut back, 6 bases at V and 2 bases at J, with 16 bases in the middle. The germline V gene has CDR1 SGHVS and CDR2 FQNEAQ. The CDR3 DNA reads as TGTGCCAGCAGACCAGGGGAGTACACAAACACCGGGGAGCTGTTTTTT. Translated, it gives CASRPGEYTNTGELFF. Looking up the rest from reference TRBV7-8 and TRBJ2-2 gives the full variable domain: GAGVSQSPRYKVAKRGQDVALRCDPISGHVSLFWYQQALGQGPEFLTYFQNEAQLDKSGLPSDRFFAERPEGSVSTLKIQRTQQEDSAVYLCASRPGEYTNTGELFFGEGSRLTVL.